Listed here are 28 T cell receptor beta chains from one sample, sequenced in a study of beta chain features in type 1 diabetes. Study-level results: TCRB CDR3s from Type 1 diabetes patients were moderately but significantly shorter in all four CD4+ subsets.

The antigens these receptors bind are not known. As every portion of the isolated RNA was reverse transcribed, the sequencing read expressed TCRB transcripts. Libraries were prepared by immunoSEQ multiplex PCR; TCRdb keeps only in-frame clonotypes and omits some of them. Altogether some 290,000 clones are present, approximately 25% being singletons, with the ten largest covering 0.012%. The sample was naive CD4+ T cells from blood. Source of these receptors: a woman in her 30s with type 1 diabetes.

This clone has just a few counts. The V call is TRBV7-9, the J call TRBJ2-7, with a weak D call TRBD2 (6 bases). The CDR3 length is 16 residues. Trimming shortened V by 0 bases and J by 4 bases, and 16 bases separated the two germline ends. CDR1 and CDR2 from the germline V gene are SEHNR and FQNEAQ (reference sequence). In DNA form, the CDR3 reads TGTGCCAGCAGCTTAGCGCTTCCGGGACTTTCATACGAGCAGTACTTC. It is translated as CASSLALPGLSYEQYF. Supplemented by reference TRBV7-9 and TRBJ2-7, the full variable domain reads DTGVSQNPRHKITKRGQNVTFRCDPISEHNRLYWYRQTLGQGPEFLTYFQNEAQLEKSRLLSDRFSAERPKGSFSTLEIQRTEQGDSAMYLCASSLALPGLSYEQYFGPGTRLTVT.

This clone was seen a handful of times. The J gene is TRBJ1-2, the V gene TRBV7-9; TRBD1 matches at 10 bases. J was trimmed by 8 bases and V by 5 bases; bases with no gene match: 5. Germline V lookup: CDR1 SEHNR, CDR2 FQNEAQ (reference sequence). This CDR3 contains 13 residues. The CDR3 spells CASSLGQGIGYTF. CDR3 DNA: TGTGCCAGCAGCCTGGGACAGGGGATCGGCTACACCTTC.

J is TRBJ1-1 and V is TRBV28; the D gene is possibly TRBD1 (5 bases). This CDR3 contains 16 residues. CDR1 and CDR2 (germline): MDHEN, SYDVKM. Trimming cost V 4 bases and J 3 bases, with 18 bases left between them. In nucleotides, the CDR3 is TGTGCCAGCAGTTCCCACCCAGGGCAGATACACACTGAAGCTTTCTTT. Amino acid sequence: CASSSHPGQIHTEAFF.

This clone was counted only a few times. Other nucleotide sequences from this sample produce the same CDR3. This rearrangement joins TRBV5-1 to TRBJ2-1; D is possibly TRBD1 (6 bases). V was clipped by 0 bases and J by 3 bases, with 7 bases between them. This CDR3 is 14 amino acids long. The germline gives CDR1 SGHRS, CDR2 YFSETQ. CDR3 protein: CASSLEQGYNEQFF. The CDR3, as DNA: TGCGCCAGCAGCTTGGAACAGGGCTACAATGAGCAGTTCTTC. Full variable domain (rest looked up from reference TRBV5-1 and TRBJ2-1): KAGVTQTPRYLIKTRGQQVTLSCSPISGHRSVSWYQQTPGQGLQFLFEYFSETQRNKGNFPGRFSGRQFSNSRSEMNVSTLELGDSALYLCASSLEQGYNEQFFGPGTRLTVL.

This clone has only one observation. This CDR3 fails to terminate in the conserved phenylalanine or tryptophan, so it likely reflects a read error. The CDR3 is CASSQVGKDRGQPQHL. CDR3 nucleotide sequence: TGCGCCAGCAGCCAAGTGGGTAAGGACAGGGGACAGCCCCAGCATCTT. The genes are TRBV4-1 and TRBJ1-5; 9 nucleotides line up with TRBD1. This CDR3 is 16 amino acids long. CDR1 MGHRA and CDR2 YSYEKL come from the germline V gene. With V trimmed by 1 base and J by 7 bases, 8 bases remained unmatched.

A few counts support this clone. The CDR3 nucleotides read TGTGCCAGCAGTTACTCTCTCTTAGCCTACGAGCAGTACTTC. Translating gives CASSYSLLAYEQYF. The rearrangement joins TRBV6-5 to TRBJ2-7; D remains ambiguous. CDR1 is MNHEY and CDR2 is SVGAGI in the germline V gene. CDR3 length: 14 amino acids. V was clipped by 0 bases and J by 2 bases, with 8 bases between them.

The chain employs TRBV5-4 and TRBJ2-1; a possible D gene is TRBD1 (6 bases). Germline values: CDR1 SGHNT, CDR2 YYREEE (reference sequence). This CDR3 contains 14 residues. The V gene lost 8 bases and the J gene lost 5 bases, with 17 bases spanning the gap. For the CDR3, the DNA is TGTGCCAGTAGATTACAGGGAACCAACAATGAGCAGTTCTTC. Encoded protein: CASRLQGTNNEQFF.

V and J are TRBV5-6 and TRBJ1-2; D unresolved. Trimming pared 1 base from V and 8 bases from J, leaving 15 bases between. The CDR3 covers 14 residues. Germline V gene lookup returns CDR1 SGHDT and CDR2 YYEEEE. CDR3 bases: TGTGCCAGCAGCTTGATAGCCAGTCGCGGGGGCTACACCTTC. As protein: CASSLIASRGGYTF. The whole variable domain, remainder taken from reference TRBV5-6 and TRBJ1-2, is DAGVTQSPTHLIKTRGQQVTLRCSPKSGHDTVSWYQQALGQGPQFIFQYYEEEERQRGNFPDRFSGHQFPNYSSELNVNALLLGDSALYLCASSLIASRGGYTFGSGTRLTVV.

The gene calls are TRBV5-4 and TRBJ1-2; 9 nucleotides align to TRBD1. The length of the CDR3 is 14 residues. V shed 3 bases, J shed 8 bases, and the junction held 8 bases outside the gene matches. Germline V gene sequence: CDR1 SGHNT, CDR2 YYREEE (reference sequence). The CDR3 reads CASSSNRGQGGYTF. CDR3 coding DNA: TGTGCCAGCAGCTCGAATAGGGGACAGGGCGGCTACACCTTC.

This chain joins TRBV19 and TRBJ1-2, with D unclear. The CDR3 has 15 amino acids. V was pared by 4 bases and J by 4 bases, with 16 bases between. The germline V gene encodes CDR1 LNHDA and CDR2 SQIVND (reference sequence). The CDR3 DNA follows: TGTGCCAGTAGTAGGTCTGCGCCAGCGGGCTATGGCTACACCTTC. Translated, it gives CASSRSAPAGYGYTF.

This clone occurred a few times. The CDR3 is CASSFRDSSYEQYF. DNA of the CDR3: TGTGCCAGCAGCTTTCGAGACAGCTCCTACGAGCAGTACTTC. The chain joins TRBV11-2 to TRBJ2-7; D possibly corresponds to TRBD1 (5 bases). The germline CDR1 and CDR2 sequences are SGHAT and FQNNGV. The V end lost 3 bases, the J end lost 0 bases, and 9 bases lay between the germline ends. The CDR3 contains 14 residues.

This clone was picked up a small number of times. The rearrangement joins TRBV29-1 to TRBJ2-4; 9 positions match TRBD2. The CDR3 totals 14 residues. J lost 2 bases, V lost 6 bases, and 5 bases had no gene match. In germline, CDR1 is SQVTM, CDR2 ANQGSEA. The CDR3 sequence is CSVASGRTKNIQYF. The CDR3 DNA is TGCAGCGTGGCCAGCGGGAGGACCAAAAACATTCAGTACTTC.

In this sample, this clone turned up a few times. The V gene is TRBV5-6, the J gene TRBJ2-1; 7 bases fit TRBD1. V lost 0 bases and J lost 8; bases outside the gene matches: 2. The CDR3 extends over 13 amino acids. The germline gives CDR1 SGHDT, CDR2 YYEEEE. The CDR3, as DNA: TGTGCCAGCAGCTTGGGACAGGGCGATGAGCAGTTCTTC. Its protein product is CASSLGQGDEQFF.

This chain links TRBV2 with TRBJ2-3; 8 positions agree with TRBD2. This CDR3 has 15 residues. The junction had 7 bases not matched to a gene; V was cut back by 2 bases and J by 6 bases. Germline V lookup: CDR1 SNHLY, CDR2 FYNNEI. CDR3 protein: CASSETPLAVDTQYF. As DNA, the CDR3 is TGTGCCAGCAGTGAAACCCCACTAGCGGTCGATACGCAGTATTTT.

The genes are TRBV4-2 and TRBJ2-5; 10 bases line up with TRBD2. Germline CDR1 LGHNA, CDR2 YNFKEQ. The CDR3 sequence is 15 residues long. The V segment lost 4 bases and the J segment 5 bases; nucleotides outside the gene matches: 7. The CDR3: CASSRRAGGGETQYF. The CDR3 coding sequence is TGTGCCAGCAGCCGCCGAGCGGGAGGGGGCGAGACCCAGTACTTC.

The gene calls are TRBV11-3 and TRBJ2-5; TRBD2 is a possible D gene (5 bases). Between the trimmed V and J ends, which lost 5 bases and 3 bases, there was a span of 13 bases. The CDR3 spans 14 residues. The germline gives CDR1 SGHNT, CDR2 YENEEA. CDR3 loop: CASSAVGAEETQYF. CDR3 bases: TGTGCCAGCAGCGCGGTGGGAGCGGAAGAGACCCAGTACTTC.

The V call is TRBV6-5, the J call TRBJ2-1; the D is unclear. The CDR3 length is 11 residues. Germline lookup yields CDR1 MNHEY and CDR2 SVGAGI. V shed 4 bases and J shed 5 bases, with 3 bases lying between them. The CDR3 loop is CASSSNNEQFF. The CDR3 DNA is TGTGCCAGCAGTTCCAACAATGAGCAGTTCTTC.

In this sample, this clone turned up a few times. This chain joins TRBV5-1 and TRBJ2-7; 8 nucleotides match TRBD1. The CDR3 totals 14 residues. Trimming took 0 bases from V and 2 from J; bases not matched to a gene: 1. Germline V gene data show CDR1 as SGHRS and CDR2 as YFSETQ. Here the CDR3 reads CASSLEQGAYEQYF. In DNA form, the CDR3 reads TGCGCCAGCAGCTTGGAACAGGGGGCCTACGAGCAGTACTTC. The whole variable domain, remainder taken from reference TRBV5-1 and TRBJ2-7, is KAGVTQTPRYLIKTRGQQVTLSCSPISGHRSVSWYQQTPGQGLQFLFEYFSETQRNKGNFPGRFSGRQFSNSRSEMNVSTLELGDSALYLCASSLEQGAYEQYFGPGTRLTVT.

The V and J genes are TRBV18 and TRBJ2-5, with D possibly matching TRBD2 (6 bases). CDR1 is KGHSH and CDR2 is LQKENI in the germline V gene. V shed 3 bases and J shed 5 bases, with 13 bases lying between them. This CDR3 is 14 amino acids long. CDR3 in DNA: TGTGCCAGCTCACCGGAGGGATCCTCCGAGACCCAGTACTTC. As protein: CASSPEGSSETQYF.

The chain couples TRBV27 to TRBJ2-7, with 8 nucleotides matching TRBD2. Germline CDR1 reads MNHEY; CDR2 reads SMNVEV (reference sequence). This CDR3 has 15 residues. Trimming cost V 5 bases and J 3 bases; bases outside gene matches: 9. CDR3 amino acids: CASSPRSTSGYEQYF. CDR3 in DNA: TGTGCCAGCAGTCCCCGATCTACTAGCGGCTACGAGCAGTACTTC.

The chain joins TRBV7-9 to TRBJ2-1; 8 bases line up with TRBD1. This CDR3 is built from 12 residues. The V segment lost 9 bases and the J segment 9 bases; nucleotides outside the gene matches: 7. Per the germline V gene, CDR1 is SEHNR and CDR2 is FQNEAQ (reference sequence). The CDR3 region is CARPRTGFEQFF. The CDR3, as DNA: TGTGCCAGACCTCGGACAGGGTTTGAGCAGTTCTTC.

This clone has just a few counts. The genes are TRBV7-3 and TRBJ2-3; D is perhaps TRBD2 (5 bases). Germline V gene sequence: CDR1 SGHTA, CDR2 FQGTGA. The length of the CDR3 is 15 residues. V gave up 7 bases and J gave up 0 bases, with 14 bases separating them. The CDR3 is CASTTRAASTDTQYF. The CDR3 DNA follows: TGTGCCAGCACCACGAGGGCCGCGAGCACAGATACGCAGTATTTT. The whole variable domain, remainder taken from reference TRBV7-3 and TRBJ2-3, is GAGVSQTPSNKVTEKGKYVELRCDPISGHTALYWYRQSLGQGPEFLIYFQGTGAADDSGLPNDRFFAVRPEGSVSTLKIQRTERGDSAVYLCASTTRAASTDTQYFGPGTRLTVL.

The chain couples TRBV27 to TRBJ2-7; 7 positions agree with TRBD1. V dropped 3 bases and J dropped 7; count of bases not matched to a gene: 9. Germline V gene sequence: CDR1 MNHEY, CDR2 SMNVEV (reference sequence). CDR3 length equals 14 residues. The CDR3 sequence is CASSLDRPTGEQYF. CDR3 sequence (DNA): TGTGCCAGCAGTTTGGACAGGCCAACGGGGGAGCAGTACTTC.

The table lists this clone with a few counts. The J gene is TRBJ2-3, the V gene TRBV18; 8 nucleotides match TRBD1. After removal of 0 bases from V and 4 bases from J, the junction contained 6 bases not matched to a gene. The CDR3 spans 16 residues. Germline CDR1 KGHSH, CDR2 LQKENI. Here the CDR3 DNA reads TGTGCCAGCTCACCACCGAGCAGGGGGCTCGCAGATACGCAGTATTTT. This translates into CASSPPSRGLADTQYF.

This rearrangement joins TRBV28 to TRBJ2-5; TRBD2 is a possible D gene (5 bases). The length of the CDR3 is 14 residues. Germline CDR1 reads MDHEN; CDR2 reads SYDVKM. V was pared by 7 bases and J by 2 bases, with 14 bases between. In DNA form, the CDR3 reads TGTGCCAGCACCATACTGGGAGATCAAGAGACCCAGTACTTC. This encodes CASTILGDQETQYF.

V is TRBV9 and J is TRBJ2-5; 9 bases are a match to TRBD2. CDR3 size: 15 residues. V lost 1 base to trimming and J lost 1 base; unmatched junction nucleotides: 2. Germline CDR1 reads SGDLS; CDR2 reads YYNGEE. In DNA form, the CDR3 reads TGTGCCAGCAGCGTAACTAGCGGGCCCCAAGAGACCCAGTACTTC. This sequence encodes CASSVTSGPQETQYF.

This clone came up a few times. The genes are TRBV4-2 and TRBJ1-1; 7 bases align to TRBD1. V gave up 1 base and J gave up 1 base; unmatched junction bases: 12. There are 18 residues in the CDR3. Germline lookup yields CDR1 LGHNA and CDR2 YNFKEQ. The CDR3 loop reads CASSQALGRGLRNTEAFF. As DNA, the CDR3 is TGTGCCAGCAGCCAAGCTCTCGGAAGGGGGCTACGGAACACTGAAGCTTTCTTT.

Points on this clone: Other DNA sequences of this sample code for an identical CDR3. The V call is TRBV30, the J call TRBJ1-1; D is perhaps TRBD1 (5 bases). The V and J ends lost 2 bases and 0 bases respectively, with 7 bases between them. CDR3 length: 13 residues. Germline V gene lookup returns CDR1 GTSNPN and CDR2 SVGIG (reference sequence). DNA of the CDR3: TGTGCCTGGAGTCGGGGGATGAACACTGAAGCTTTCTTT. Protein product: CAWSRGMNTEAFF.